Listed below are T cell receptor beta chains from one sample, sequenced in a study of shared clonotypes between healthy human individuals. Only in-frame clones appear in the TCRdb table, and some are missing; sequencing was by immunoSEQ multiplex PCR. The sample holds around 1.5 million clones, under 99% seen once. Source material: naive CD4+ T cells sorted from blood. These receptors were collected from a man younger than 40 in good health. Each CDR3 is given with its conserved first and last residue. The D gene is left open where the match is weak. Size is omitted from some rows. Given values are once, few, many or a class for expanded clones.

j_call | v_call | clone_size | d_call | cdr3_nt | cdr3_aa
TRBJ1-5 | TRBV2 | NA | NA | TGTGCCAGCTCGGTCCCAGGGAAAAGCAATCAGCCCCAGCATTTT | CASSVPGKSNQPQHF
TRBJ1-1 | TRBV5-1 | NA | NA | TGCGCCAGCAGCTTGGCCTTAAACACTGAAGCTTTCTTT | CASSLALNTEAFF
TRBJ2-1 | TRBV18 | NA | TRBD2 | TGTGCCAGCTCACAAAAAGCGGGAGGGGCCCAAGGGGAGCAGTTCTTC | CASSQKAGGAQGEQFF
TRBJ2-7 | TRBV12-5 | NA | NA | TGTGCTAGTGGTTTTGTAGGGACACCGTACTTC | CASGFVGTPYF
TRBJ1-2 | TRBV6-1 | NA | NA | TGTGCCAGCAGTGACGATCATTCACCTGCCAACTATGGCTACACCTTC | CASSDDHSPANYGYTF
TRBJ2-5 | TRBV14 | NA | TRBD2 | TGTGCCAGCAGCCAACACGGACTAGCGGATCAAGAGACCCAGTACTTC | CASSQHGLADQETQYF
TRBJ2-7 | TRBV28 | NA | TRBD1 | TGTGCCAGCAGTTTGGCCCACAGGGGAGTCATGCCCTACGAGCAGTACTTC | CASSLAHRGVMPYEQYF
TRBJ1-2 | TRBV6-1 | NA | TRBD1 | TGTGCCAGCAGTGATAGGCCCGGGACAGGGGGATATGGCTACACCTTC | CASSDRPGTGGYGYTF
TRBJ1-3 | TRBV7-9 | once | NA | TGTGCCAGCAGCTCGCGGCGGGGGGGTGCTGGAAACACCATATATTTT | CASSSRRGGAGNTIYF
TRBJ2-7 | TRBV28 | NA | NA | TGTGCCAGCAGCTTACCCATCGGAGCAACCTACGAGCAGTACTTC | CASSLPIGATYEQYF
TRBJ2-7 | TRBV10-1 | NA | NA | TGCGCCAGCAGTGAGTCTGAAAAAGGTGGCCACGAGCAGTACTTC | CASSESEKGGHEQYF
TRBJ1-1 | TRBV19 | NA | NA | TGTGCCAGTAGTATAGGGCAAACATTGAACACTGAAGCTTTCTTT | CASSIGQTLNTEAFF
TRBJ2-7 | TRBV15 | NA | NA | TGTGCCACCAGCAGAGCTAGTCCTTTATCAGGGAGAGAGCAGTACTTC | CATSRASPLSGREQYF
TRBJ2-3 | TRBV5-1 | once | NA | TGCGCCAGCAGCTATTCGGGGGCGATGAAAACAGATACGCAGTATTTT | CASSYSGAMKTDTQYF
TRBJ2-7 | TRBV7-8 | NA | TRBD1 | TGTGCCAGCAGCACCGATAAGGGACAGGGGGCCCTCCGGACTAACTCCTACGAGCAGTACTTC | CASSTDKGQGALRTNSYEQYF